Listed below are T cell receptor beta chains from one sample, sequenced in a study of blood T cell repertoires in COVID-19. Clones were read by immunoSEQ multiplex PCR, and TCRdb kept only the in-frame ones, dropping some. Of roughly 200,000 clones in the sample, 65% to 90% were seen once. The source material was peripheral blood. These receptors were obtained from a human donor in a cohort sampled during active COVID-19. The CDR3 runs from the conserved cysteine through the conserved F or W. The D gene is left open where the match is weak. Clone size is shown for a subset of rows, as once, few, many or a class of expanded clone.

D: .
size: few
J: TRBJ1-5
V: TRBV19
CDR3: CASSINLASNQPQHF
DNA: TGTGCCAGTAGTATAAATCTGGCTAGCAATCAGCCCCAGCATTTT

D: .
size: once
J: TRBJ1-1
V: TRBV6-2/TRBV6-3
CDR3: CASSYLGHRNTEAFF
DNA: TGTGCCAGCAGTTACCTGGGCCACAGAAACACTGAAGCTTTCTTT

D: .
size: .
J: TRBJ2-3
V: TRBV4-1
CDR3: CASSHGDTQYF
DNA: TGCGCCAGCAGCCACGGTGATACGCAGTATTTT

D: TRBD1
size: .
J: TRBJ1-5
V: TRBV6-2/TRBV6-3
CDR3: CASSLTGDVQPQHF
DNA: TGTGCCAGCAGCCTGACAGGGGACGTTCAGCCCCAGCATTTT

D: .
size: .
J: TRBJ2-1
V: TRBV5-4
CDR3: CASSLGSYNEQFF
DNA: TGTGCCAGCAGCTTGGGGAGTTACAATGAGCAGTTCTTC

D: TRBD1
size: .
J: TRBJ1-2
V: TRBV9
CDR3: CASSVATSGGRAYGYTF
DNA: TGTGCCAGCAGCGTAGCTACGTCAGGGGGAAGAGCCTATGGCTACACCTTC

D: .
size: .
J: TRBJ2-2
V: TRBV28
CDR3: CASSFRQGGTGELFF
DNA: TGTGCCAGCAGTTTTCGGCAGGGAGGCACCGGGGAGCTGTTTTTT

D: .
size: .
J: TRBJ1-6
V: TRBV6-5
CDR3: CASSSTGGYNSPLHF
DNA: TGTGCCAGCAGCTCTACGGGGGGTTATAATTCACCCCTCCACTTT

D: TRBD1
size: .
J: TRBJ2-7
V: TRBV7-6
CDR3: CASSSGQSYEQYF
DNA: TGTGCCAGCAGCTCGGGACAGTCCTACGAGCAGTACTTC

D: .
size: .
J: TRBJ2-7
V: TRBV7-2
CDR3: CASSLARGAYEQYF
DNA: TGTGCCAGCAGCTTAGCCAGGGGAGCCTACGAGCAGTACTTC

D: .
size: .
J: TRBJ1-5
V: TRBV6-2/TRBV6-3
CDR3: CASSPPISNQPQHF
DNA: TGTGCCAGCAGTCCCCCTATAAGCAATCAGCCCCAGCATTTT

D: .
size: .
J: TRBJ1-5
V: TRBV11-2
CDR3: CASSLAGSNQPQHF
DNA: TGTGCCAGCAGCTTAGCAGGGTCCAATCAGCCCCAGCATTTT

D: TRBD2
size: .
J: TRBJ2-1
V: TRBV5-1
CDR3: CASCPGSSGSNEQFF
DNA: TGCGCCAGCTGCCCGGGTTCTAGCGGGAGCAATGAGCAGTTCTTC